The 12 T cell receptor beta chains below were found in one sample sequenced in a study of CD8+CD57+ T cells in acquired aplastic anemia. It was genomic DNA that served as the template for profiling TCR beta VDJ and CDR3. TCRdb reprocessed the reads with MiXCR, giving one entry per CDR3 protein. The repertoire holds about 470,000 distinct CDR3 sequences, with roughly a third as singletons. Patients selected for sequencing had displayed CD8+CD57+ cell expansion by flow cytometry. The sample was sorted CD4+, CD8+, or CD8+CD57+ T cells (not recorded which) from PBMCs. These receptors were taken from a human donor with aplastic anemia.

This clonotype was picked up a small number of times. V gene TRBV7-6 combines with J gene TRBJ2-3; maybe TRBD1 (6 bases). Deletions cut 5 bases from V and 2 bases from J, with 17 bases between. Germline V lookup: CDR1 SGHVS, CDR2 FNYEAQ. This CDR3 spans 16 amino acids. The CDR3 DNA sequence: TGTGCCAGCAGCCAGACGACAGGACGATACACAGATACGCAGTATTTT. It codes for CASSQTTGRYTDTQYF.

This clonotype was found many times. The chain uses TRBV7-2 and TRBJ1-2; tentatively, D is TRBD1 (5 bases). In germline, CDR1 is SGHTA, CDR2 FQGNSA. The V end was cut by 5 bases, the J end by 5 bases, with 18 bases between. The CDR3 covers 15 residues. CDR3 amino acids: CASSRAAGQIYGYTF. The CDR3 DNA sequence: TGTGCCAGCAGCCGAGCGGCAGGGCAAATATATGGCTACACCTTC.

The gene calls are TRBV7-2 and TRBJ2-1; 10 bases fit TRBD2. The CDR3 has 15 amino acids. Losses at the gene ends were 1 base for V and 9 bases for J; bases not matched to a gene: 6. Germline assignment: CDR1 SGHTA and CDR2 FQGNSA. The DNA for the CDR3 is TGTGCCAGCAGCTTAGTGCTAGCGGGAGTTAGTGAGCAGTTCTTC. It encodes CASSLVLAGVSEQFF.

V usage is TRBV5-6 and J usage is TRBJ2-2; 7 positions agree with TRBD1. The CDR3 has 17 residues. Germline-derived CDR1 and CDR2 are SGHDT and YYEEEE. J gave up 6 bases and V 1 base, and 12 bases lay outside the gene matches. The CDR3 DNA is TGTGCCAGCAGCTTGTATCAAGGGGGCGGATGGTCCGGGGAGCTGTTTTTT. Translation gives CASSLYQGGGWSGELFF.

In its sample, this clonotype was seen a few times. This rearrangement joins TRBV12-3 or TRBV12-4 to TRBJ1-3; D is unclear. The CDR3 is 16 amino acids. The V end was cut by 7 bases, the J end by 0 bases, with 16 bases between. The CDR3 spells CASTLRRQNSGNTIYF. CDR3 nucleotides: TGTGCCAGCACCCTCAGGAGACAAAACTCTGGAAACACCATATATTTT.

As for this clonotype: A read error may explain this, as a much larger clone is one base away. CDR3 coding DNA: TGTGCCATCAGCCTCGGGGGGGCCGACTACGAGCAGTACTTC. Translated: CAISLGGADYEQYF. This rearrangement joins TRBV10-3 to TRBJ2-1; TRBD2 matches 8 bases. The end of the DNA is better explained by TRBJ2-7, so the J call may be wrong. CDR3 length equals 14 residues. Germline assignment: CDR1 ENHRY and CDR2 SYGVKD.

This clonotype was seen many times. The rearrangement links TRBV9 to TRBJ1-5, with D unresolved. CDR1 is SGDLS, CDR2 YYNGEE, per germline. The CDR3 is 14 amino acids. Deletions cut 2 bases from V and 5 bases from J, with 11 bases between. The chain's CDR3 is CASSVDDYYQPQHF. In nucleotides, the CDR3 is TGTGCCAGCAGCGTGGACGATTATTATCAGCCCCAGCATTTT. Combining the CDR3 with reference TRBV9 and TRBJ1-5 gives the whole variable domain DSGVTQTPKHLITATGQRVTLRCSPRSGDLSVYWYQQSLDQGLQFLIQYYNGEERAKGNILERFSAQQFPDLHSELNLSSLELGDSALYFCASSVDDYYQPQHFGDGTRLSIL.

V gene TRBV7-3 combines with J gene TRBJ2-5; 8 bases fit TRBD2. The CDR3 consists of 15 residues. Germline V gene lookup returns CDR1 SGHTA and CDR2 FQGTGA. V was pared by 3 bases and J by 4 bases, with 7 bases of the junction left unmatched. CDR3 residues: CASSFTGGYGETQYF. The CDR3 nucleotides are TGTGCCAGCAGCTTCACGGGGGGGTATGGAGAGACCCAGTACTTC.

The chain links TRBV9 to TRBJ1-1, with D unclear. CDR3 length equals 11 residues. Germline V CDR1 and CDR2: SGDLS, YYNGEE. V lost 8 bases, J lost 3 bases, and 8 bases lay in between. For the CDR3, the DNA is TGTGCCAGTAGCCAGCACACTGAAGCTTTCTTT. It codes for CASSQHTEAFF.

This clonotype appeared once. The chain recombines TRBV25-1 with TRBJ2-5; 7 bases are shared with TRBD1. Germline values: CDR1 MGHDK, CDR2 SYGVNS. V lost 8 bases, J lost 0 bases, and 6 bases stayed unmatched. This CDR3 comprises 14 residues. In nucleotides, the CDR3 is TGTGCCAGCTCAGCACAGGGGTACCAAGAGACCCAGTACTTC. Residues: CASSAQGYQETQYF.

Points on this clonotype: A much larger clone differs from this one at a single base, so this may be a read error. This chain links TRBV2 with TRBJ1-1; the D gene is possibly TRBD1 (6 bases). This CDR3 comprises 14 residues. Per the germline V gene, CDR1 is SNHLY and CDR2 is FYNNEI. The CDR3 sequence: CASPQGNSQTGAFF. CDR3 nucleotides: TGTGCCAGTCCGCAGGGGAATTCGCAAACTGGAGCTTTCTTT.

This clonotype has just a few counts. The rearrangement uses TRBV6-1 and TRBJ1-2, with D uncertain. Germline V CDR1 and CDR2: MNHNS, SASEGT. V was shortened by 3 bases and J by 4 bases, with 6 bases between the two germline ends. The CDR3 totals 12 residues. The CDR3 loop reads CASSDNLYGYTF. The CDR3 DNA reads as TGTGCCAGCAGTGATAACCTCTATGGCTACACCTTC.